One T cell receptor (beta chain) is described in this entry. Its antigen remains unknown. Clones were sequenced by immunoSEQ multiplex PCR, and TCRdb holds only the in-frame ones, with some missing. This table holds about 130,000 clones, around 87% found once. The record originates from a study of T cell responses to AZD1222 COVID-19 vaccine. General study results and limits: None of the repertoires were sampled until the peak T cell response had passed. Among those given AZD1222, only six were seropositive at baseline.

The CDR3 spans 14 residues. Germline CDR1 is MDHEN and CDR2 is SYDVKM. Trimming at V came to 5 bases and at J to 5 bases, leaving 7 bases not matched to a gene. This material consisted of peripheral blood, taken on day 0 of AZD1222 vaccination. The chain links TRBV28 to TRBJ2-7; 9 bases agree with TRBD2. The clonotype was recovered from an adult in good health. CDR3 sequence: CASSAGGPKNEQYF. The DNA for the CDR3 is TGTGCCAGCAGTGCGGGAGGGCCAAAGAACGAGCAGTACTTC.